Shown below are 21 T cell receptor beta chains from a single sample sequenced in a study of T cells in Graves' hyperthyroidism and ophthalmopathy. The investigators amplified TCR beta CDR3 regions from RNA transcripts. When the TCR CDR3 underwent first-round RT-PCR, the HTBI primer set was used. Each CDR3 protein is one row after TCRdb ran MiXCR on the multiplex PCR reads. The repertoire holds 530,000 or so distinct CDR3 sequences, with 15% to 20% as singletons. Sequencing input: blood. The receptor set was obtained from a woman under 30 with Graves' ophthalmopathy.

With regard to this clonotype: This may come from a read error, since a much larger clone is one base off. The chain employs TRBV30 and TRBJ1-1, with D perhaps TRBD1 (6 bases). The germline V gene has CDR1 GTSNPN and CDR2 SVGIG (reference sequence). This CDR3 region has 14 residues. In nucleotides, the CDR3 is TGTGCCTGGAGGGAAACCGCTGGGGGCACTGAAGCTTCCTTT. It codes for CAWRETAGGTEASF.

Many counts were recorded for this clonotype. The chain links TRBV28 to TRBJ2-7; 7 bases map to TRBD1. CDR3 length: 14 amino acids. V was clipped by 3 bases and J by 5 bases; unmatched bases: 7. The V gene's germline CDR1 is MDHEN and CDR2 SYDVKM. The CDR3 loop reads CASSFTTGYHEQYF. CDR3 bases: TGTGCCAGCAGTTTCACGACAGGGTACCACGAGCAGTACTTC.

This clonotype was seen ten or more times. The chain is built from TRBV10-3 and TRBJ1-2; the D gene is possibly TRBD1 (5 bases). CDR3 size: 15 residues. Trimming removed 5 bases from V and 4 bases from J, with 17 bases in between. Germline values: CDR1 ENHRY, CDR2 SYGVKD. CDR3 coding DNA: TGTGCCATCAGTCGGTTAACCGGGACGGCCTATGGCTACACCTTC. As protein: CAISRLTGTAYGYTF.

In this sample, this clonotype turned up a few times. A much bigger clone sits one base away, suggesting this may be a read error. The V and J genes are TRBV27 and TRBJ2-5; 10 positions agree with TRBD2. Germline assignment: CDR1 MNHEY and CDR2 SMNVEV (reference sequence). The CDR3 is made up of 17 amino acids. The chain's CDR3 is CAGRKFESGRADETQYF. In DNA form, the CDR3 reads TGTGCCGGCAGGAAGTTTGAGAGCGGGAGGGCCGATGAGACCCAGTACTTC.

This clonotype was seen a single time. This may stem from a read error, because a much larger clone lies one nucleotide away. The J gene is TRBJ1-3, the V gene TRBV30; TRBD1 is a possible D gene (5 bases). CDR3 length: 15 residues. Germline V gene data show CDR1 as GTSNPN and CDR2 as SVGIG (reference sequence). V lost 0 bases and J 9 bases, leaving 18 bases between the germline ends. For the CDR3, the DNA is TGTGCCTGGAGTGTAGGCGCAGGGAGGGAAAGCACCATATATTTT. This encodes CAWSVGAGRESTIYF.

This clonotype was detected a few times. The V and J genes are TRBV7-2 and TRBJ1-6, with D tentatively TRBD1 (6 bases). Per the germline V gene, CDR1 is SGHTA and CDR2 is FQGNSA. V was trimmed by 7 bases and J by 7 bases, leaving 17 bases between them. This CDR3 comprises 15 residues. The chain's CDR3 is CASIRGQGFNSPLHF. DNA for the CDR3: TGTGCCAGCATCCGGGGCCAGGGGTTCAATTCACCCCTCCACTTT.

The CDR3 sequence is CASSYSPETVNTEAFF. The CDR3 DNA sequence: TGTGCCAGCAGTTACTCACCGGAAACAGTTAACACTGAAGCTTTCTTT. The chain uses TRBV6-6 and TRBJ1-1; D remains ambiguous. CDR1 and CDR2 (germline): MNHNY, SVGAGI (reference sequence). This CDR3 comprises 16 residues. V lost 0 bases and J 2 bases, leaving 13 bases between the germline ends.

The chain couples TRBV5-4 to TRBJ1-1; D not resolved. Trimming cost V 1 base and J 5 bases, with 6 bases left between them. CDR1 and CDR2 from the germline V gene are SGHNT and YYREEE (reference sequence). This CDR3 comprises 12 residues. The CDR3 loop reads CASSLPETEAFF. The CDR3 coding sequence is TGTGCCAGCAGCTTGCCGGAAACTGAAGCTTTCTTT.

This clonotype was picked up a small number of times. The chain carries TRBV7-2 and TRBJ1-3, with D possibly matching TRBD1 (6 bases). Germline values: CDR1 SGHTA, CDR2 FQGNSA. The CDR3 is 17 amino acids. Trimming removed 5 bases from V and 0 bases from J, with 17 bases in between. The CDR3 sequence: CASSQDKGGISGNTIYF. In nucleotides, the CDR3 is TGTGCCAGCAGCCAGGACAAAGGGGGTATCTCTGGAAACACCATATATTTT.

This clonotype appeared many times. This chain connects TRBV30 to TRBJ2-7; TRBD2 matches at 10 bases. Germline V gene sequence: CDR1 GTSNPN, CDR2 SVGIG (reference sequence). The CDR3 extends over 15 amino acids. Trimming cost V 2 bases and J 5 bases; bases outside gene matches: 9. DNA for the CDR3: TGTGCCTGGAGTCTCGAGCGGGGGGGCTTCAACGAGCAGTACTTC. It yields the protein CAWSLERGGFNEQYF.

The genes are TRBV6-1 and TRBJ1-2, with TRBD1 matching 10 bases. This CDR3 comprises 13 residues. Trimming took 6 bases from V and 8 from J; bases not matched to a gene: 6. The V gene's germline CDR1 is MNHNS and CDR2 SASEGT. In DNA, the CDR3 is TGTGCCAGCAGACTCGACAGGGGGCGGGGCTACACCTTC. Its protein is CASRLDRGRGYTF.

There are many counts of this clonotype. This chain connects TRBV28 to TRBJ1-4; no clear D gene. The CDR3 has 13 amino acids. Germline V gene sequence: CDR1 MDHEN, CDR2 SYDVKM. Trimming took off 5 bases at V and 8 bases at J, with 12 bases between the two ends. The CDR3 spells CASSGEGGEKLFF. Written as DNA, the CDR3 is TGTGCCAGCAGTGGGGAAGGAGGAGAAAAACTGTTTTTT.

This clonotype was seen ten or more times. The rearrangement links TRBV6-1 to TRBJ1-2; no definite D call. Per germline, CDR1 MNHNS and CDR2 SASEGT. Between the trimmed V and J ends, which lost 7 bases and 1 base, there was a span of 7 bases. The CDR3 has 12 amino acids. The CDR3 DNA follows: TGTGCCAGCATGGGGAATAACTATGGCTACACCTTC. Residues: CASMGNNYGYTF.

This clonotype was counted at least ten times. CDR3 nucleotide sequence: TGTGCCAGCAGTTTAAGCCGAGGGAAGTCGAGCACAGATACGCAGTATTTT. It is translated as CASSLSRGKSSTDTQYF. V usage is TRBV27 and J usage is TRBJ2-3; the D gene is possibly TRBD2 (5 bases). Germline V lookup: CDR1 MNHEY, CDR2 SMNVEV (reference sequence). This CDR3 has 17 amino acids. The germline V and J ends were trimmed by 2 bases and 0 bases, with 15 bases remaining between them.

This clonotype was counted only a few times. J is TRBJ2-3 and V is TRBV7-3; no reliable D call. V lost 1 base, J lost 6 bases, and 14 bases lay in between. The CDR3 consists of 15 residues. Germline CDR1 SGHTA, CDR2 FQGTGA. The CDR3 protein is CASSLIGTVADTQYF. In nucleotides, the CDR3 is TGTGCCAGCAGCTTAATAGGCACGGTCGCGGATACGCAGTATTTT. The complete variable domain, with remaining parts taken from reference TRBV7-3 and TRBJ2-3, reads GAGVSQTPSNKVTEKGKYVELRCDPISGHTALYWYRQSLGQGPEFLIYFQGTGAADDSGLPNDRFFAVRPEGSVSTLKIQRTERGDSAVYLCASSLIGTVADTQYFGPGTRLTVL.

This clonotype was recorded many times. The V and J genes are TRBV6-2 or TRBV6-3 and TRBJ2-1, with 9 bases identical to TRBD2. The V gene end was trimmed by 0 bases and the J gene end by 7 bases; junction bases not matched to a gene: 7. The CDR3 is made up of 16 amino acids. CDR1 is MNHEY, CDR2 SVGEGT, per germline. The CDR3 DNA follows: TGTGCCAGCAGTTACTCCGAGCGGGAGGACTATAATGAGCAGTTCTTC. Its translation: CASSYSEREDYNEQFF.

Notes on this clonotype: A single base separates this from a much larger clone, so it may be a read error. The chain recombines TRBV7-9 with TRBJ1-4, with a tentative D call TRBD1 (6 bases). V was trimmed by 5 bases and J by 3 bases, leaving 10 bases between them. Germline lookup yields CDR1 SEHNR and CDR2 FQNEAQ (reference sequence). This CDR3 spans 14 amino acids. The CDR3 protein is CASSPQGSNEKLFF. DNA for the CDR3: TGTGCCAGCAGCCCACAGGGATCTAATGAAAAACTGTTTTTT.

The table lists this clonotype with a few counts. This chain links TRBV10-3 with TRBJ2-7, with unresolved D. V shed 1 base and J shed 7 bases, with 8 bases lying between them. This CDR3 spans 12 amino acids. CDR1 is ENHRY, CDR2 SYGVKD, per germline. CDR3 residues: CAISELGMEQYF. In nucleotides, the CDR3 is TGTGCCATCAGTGAGTTGGGCATGGAGCAGTACTTC.

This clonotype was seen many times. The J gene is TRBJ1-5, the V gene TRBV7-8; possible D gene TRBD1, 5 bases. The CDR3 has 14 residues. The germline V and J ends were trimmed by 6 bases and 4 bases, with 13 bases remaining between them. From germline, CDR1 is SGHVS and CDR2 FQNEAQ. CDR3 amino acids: CASREGTGNQPQHF. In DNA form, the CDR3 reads TGTGCCAGCAGGGAGGGGACGGGTAATCAGCCCCAGCATTTT.

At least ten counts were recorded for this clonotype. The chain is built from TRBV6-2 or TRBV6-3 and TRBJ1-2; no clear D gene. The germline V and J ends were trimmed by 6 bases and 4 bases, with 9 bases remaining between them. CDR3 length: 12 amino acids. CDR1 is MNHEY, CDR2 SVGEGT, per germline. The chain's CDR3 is CASSPSGYGYTF. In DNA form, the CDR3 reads TGTGCCAGCAGCCCGTCTGGCTATGGCTACACCTTC.

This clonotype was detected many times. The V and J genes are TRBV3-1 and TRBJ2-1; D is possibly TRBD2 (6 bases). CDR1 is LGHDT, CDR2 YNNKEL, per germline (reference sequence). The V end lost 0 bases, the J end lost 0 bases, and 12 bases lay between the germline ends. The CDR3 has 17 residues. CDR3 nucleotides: TGTGCCAGCAGCCAAGAGGGGCGGGGAATCTCCTACAATGAGCAGTTCTTC. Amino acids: CASSQEGRGISYNEQFF.